This T cell receptor (beta chain) was recorded in a study of cytomegalovirus exposure and HLA in healthy donors. General observations from the study: As a later analysis showed, a missense DCLRE1C variant was linked to trimming of TCR beta V- and J-genes. Most TCR sequences were seen very rarely across donors, but some public TCRs occurred in many.

Per germline, CDR1 SGDLS and CDR2 YYNGEE. CDR3 length: 16 amino acids. The ends lost 2 bases at V and 0 bases at J; junction bases unmatched: 3. A remark on this clone: Its matching antigen is unknown.

PCR amplification relied on 60 Vbeta primers (plus 13 Jbeta primers). The method was immunoSEQ multiplex PCR; TCRdb's version includes in-frame clones alone and lacks a portion of them. The sample records 90,000 to 100,000 clones, approximately 80% being singletons. The material sequenced was PBMCs. The V call is TRBV9, the J call TRBJ2-3, with TRBD2 matching over 10 bases. This receptor was taken from a man in his 60s in good health and CMV-seropositive. CDR3 coding DNA: TGTGCCAGCAGCGTCGGACTAGCGGTTAGCACAGATACGCAGTATTTT. This encodes CASSVGLAVSTDTQYF.